This T cell receptor beta chain was captured in a study of T cells after yellow fever vaccination. Whole-study context: When fractions had low cell numbers, they were prepared with SMART-Seq v4 Ultra Low Input. Study-level points and caveats: Repertoires obtained by FACS sorting could include abundant clonotypes that entered as contaminants from the bulk population. The study re-detected most primary-vaccination clones after the booster (roughly 96% CD4, approximately 88% CD8).

Template switching with 5'RACE generated the TCR cDNA and added a universal primer site and UMIs. TCRdb re-derived calls from the 5' RACE reads in MiXCR, one entry per CDR3 protein. The profile covers some 110,000 distinct CDR3 sequences, with 7.4% appearing a single time and around 2.3% taken by the ten largest. Many counts were recorded for this clonotype. The antigen remains unidentified. The starting material was CD4+ T cells sorted from PBMCs, obtained roughly 10 days after the first yellow fever vaccination. This receptor was taken from a man aged 18 to 29 who received the YFV17D yellow fever vaccine.

CDR3: CASSSRARNEQFF. The CDR3 DNA is TGTGCCAGCAGCTCCAGGGCGCGAAATGAGCAGTTCTTC. V and J are TRBV7-3 and TRBJ2-1; D possibly corresponds to TRBD1 (5 bases). The CDR3 runs 13 residues. Germline V gene data show CDR1 as SGHTA and CDR2 as FQGTGA. Trimming took off 4 bases at V and 7 bases at J, with 11 bases between the two ends.